This T cell receptor (beta chain) derives from a study of shared T cell receptors in the human thymus. Clones were sequenced by immunoSEQ multiplex PCR, and TCRdb holds only the in-frame ones, with some missing. The sample records hundreds of thousands of clones, 70% to 80% being singletons. CDR1 SGHDT and CDR2 YYEEEE come from the germline V gene. There are 13 residues in the CDR3. V lost 3 bases and J lost 4, with 10 bases in between. The sample was also linked to a second study, of human thymus T cells. That work contributes: Resections obtained during corrective heart surgery supplied the thymus tissue. Thymic as well as blood repertoires seemed to favor certain V and J genes unevenly.

The material sequenced was thymocytes. The TCR was taken from a boy in the first two years of life with a congenital heart defect. The chain has TRBV5-6 and TRBJ1-2, with a tentative D call TRBD1 (6 bases). CDR3 sequence: CASSWGGFYGYTF. CDR3 in DNA: TGTGCCAGCAGCTGGGGGGGCTTCTATGGCTACACCTTC.